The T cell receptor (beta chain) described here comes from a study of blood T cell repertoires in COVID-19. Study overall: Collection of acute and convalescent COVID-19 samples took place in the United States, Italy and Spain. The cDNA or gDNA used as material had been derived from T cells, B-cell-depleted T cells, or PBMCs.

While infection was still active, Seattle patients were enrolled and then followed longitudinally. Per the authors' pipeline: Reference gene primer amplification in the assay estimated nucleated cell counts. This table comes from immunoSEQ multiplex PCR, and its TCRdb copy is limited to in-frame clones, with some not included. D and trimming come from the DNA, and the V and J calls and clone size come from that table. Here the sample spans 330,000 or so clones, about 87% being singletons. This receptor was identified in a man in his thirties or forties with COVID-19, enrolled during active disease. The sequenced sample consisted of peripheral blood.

The CDR3 sequence is CASSLDRVAEKLFF. The CDR3 DNA follows: TGTGCCAGCTCACTCGACAGGGTCGCTGAAAAACTGTTTTTT. The V and J genes are TRBV18 and TRBJ1-4, with TRBD1 matching over 7 bases. V was clipped by 4 bases and J by 7 bases; unmatched bases: 6. The V gene's germline CDR1 is KGHSH and CDR2 LQKENI. This CDR3 has 14 residues. The whole variable domain, filled in from reference TRBV18 and TRBJ1-4, reads NAGVMQNPRHLVRRRGQEARLRCSPMKGHSHVYWYRQLPEEGLKFMVYLQKENIIDESGMPKERFSAEFPKEGPSILRIQQVVRGDSAAYFCASSLDRVAEKLFFGSGTQLSVL.